The 14 T cell receptor beta chains in this list originate from one sample, sequenced in a study of T cells in Graves' hyperthyroidism and ophthalmopathy. Authors of the study amplified TCR beta CDR3 regions from RNA transcripts. The HTBI primer set drove a first-round RT-PCR of the TCR CDR3. MiXCR was run by TCRdb on the multiplex PCR reads, yielding one entry per CDR3 protein. The sample includes 150,000 or so distinct CDR3 sequences, approximately 9% of them seen just once. The sequencing sample was made of blood. The source of these receptors is a woman under 30 with Graves' hyperthyroidism that later progressed to Graves' ophthalmopathy.

This clonotype was seen at least ten times. The chain couples TRBV12-3 or TRBV12-4 to TRBJ2-2; D not certain. Trimming left V 4 bases short and J 7 bases short, with 7 bases between. The CDR3 covers 12 residues. CDR3 DNA: TGTGCCAGCAGTTCCCCAAGCGGGGAGCTGTTTTTT. This codes for CASSSPSGELFF.

The V gene is TRBV9, the J gene TRBJ2-1, with TRBD2 identical over 15 bases. Trimming took 3 bases from V and 7 from J; bases not matched to a gene: 14. The CDR3 covers 19 residues. Looked up from germline, CDR1 is SGDLS and CDR2 is YYNGEE. CDR3 in amino acids: CASSARTSPGLAGGNEQFF. The CDR3 region has the DNA TGTGCCAGCAGCGCGAGGACATCACCGGGACTAGCGGGAGGTAATGAGCAGTTCTTC.

This clonotype was found many times. This rearrangement joins TRBV20-1 to TRBJ1-3; D unresolved. The CDR3 contains 11 residues. Looked up from germline, CDR1 is DFQATT and CDR2 is SNEGSKA (reference sequence). V lost 2 bases to trimming and J lost 11 bases, with 10 bases between them. CDR3 bases: TGCAGTGCTAGACTCGGTGCGGCCATATATTTT. Encoded protein: CSARLGAAIYF.

This rearrangement joins TRBV9 to TRBJ2-7, with D tentatively TRBD1 or TRBD2 (6 bases each). The germline V gene encodes CDR1 SGDLS and CDR2 YYNGEE. This CDR3 has 16 amino acids. Trimming took off 0 bases at V and 0 bases at J, with 13 bases between the two ends. CDR3 sequence (DNA): TGTGCCAGCAGCGTAGCTACGGGGGCACCCTCCTACGAGCAGTACTTC. Its translation is CASSVATGAPSYEQYF.

This clonotype was observed many times. The CDR3 reads CASSLTGVTEAFF. Here the CDR3 DNA reads TGTGCCAGCAGTCTGACAGGGGTCACTGAAGCTTTCTTT. The rearrangement links TRBV12-3 or TRBV12-4 to TRBJ1-1, with TRBD1 matching over 8 bases. The junction had 3 bases not matched to a gene; V was cut back by 5 bases and J by 4 bases. The CDR3 is 13 residues long.

This clonotype was picked up many times. The rearrangement uses TRBV6-1 and TRBJ1-1, with D tentatively TRBD1 (5 bases). Germline V gene data show CDR1 as MNHNS and CDR2 as SASEGT. Trimming shortened V by 6 bases and J by 1 base, and 21 bases separated the two germline ends. CDR3 length: 17 amino acids. CDR3 residues: CASRDRWQGGSNTEAFF. CDR3 coding DNA: TGTGCCAGCAGGGATAGGTGGCAGGGAGGATCGAACACTGAAGCTTTCTTT.

This clonotype was seen more than once but under ten times. The chain couples TRBV4-2 to TRBJ2-7; D gene ambiguous. Germline V gives CDR1 LGHNA, CDR2 YNFKEQ. This CDR3 has 16 residues. Trimming removed 0 bases from V and 2 bases from J, with 14 bases in between. CDR3: CASSQDVGSFPYEQYF. The DNA of the CDR3 is TGTGCCAGCAGCCAAGATGTGGGCAGCTTTCCCTACGAGCAGTACTTC.

The sample holds many counts of this clonotype. The chain carries TRBV12-3 or TRBV12-4 and TRBJ2-1; D is possibly TRBD1 (5 bases). This CDR3 has 13 amino acids. The ends were cut back, 3 bases at V and 8 bases at J, with 11 bases in the middle. CDR3 nucleotide sequence: TGTGCCAGCAGTTTGGGGCGAAGGGATGAGCAGTTCTTC. This sequence encodes CASSLGRRDEQFF.

This clonotype was detected only a few times. The genes are TRBV19 and TRBJ1-5; D unclear. The CDR3 loop spans 11 amino acids. Germline V gives CDR1 LNHDA, CDR2 SQIVND (reference sequence). V lost 9 bases, J lost 7 bases, and 10 bases lay in between. CDR3 residues: CASGRYQPQHF. CDR3 coding DNA: TGTGCCAGCGGGAGGTACCAGCCCCAGCATTTT.

This clonotype was recorded many times. This chain links TRBV20-1 with TRBJ2-1; possibly TRBD2 for D (5 bases). Germline CDR1 is DFQATT and CDR2 is SNEGSKA (reference sequence). Trimming pared 2 bases from V and 9 bases from J, leaving 17 bases between. This CDR3 has 14 residues. The CDR3 DNA reads as TGCAGTGCTAGACCCCCTCCTAGCTACGGTGAGCAGTTCTTC. As protein: CSARPPPSYGEQFF.

This clonotype was observed many times. The rearrangement uses TRBV5-5 and TRBJ2-7; D call uncertain. The CDR3 runs to 12 residues. Per the germline V gene, CDR1 is SGHKS and CDR2 is YYEKEE (reference sequence). V was trimmed by 0 bases and J by 3 bases, leaving 4 bases between them. The CDR3 region is CASSLDDYEQYF. The CDR3 DNA reads TGTGCCAGCAGCTTGGACGACTACGAGCAGTACTTC.

This clonotype showed up many times. The J gene is TRBJ1-2, the V gene TRBV29-1, with 10 positions matching TRBD1. Germline V lookup: CDR1 SQVTM, CDR2 ANQGSEA. CDR3 length equals 15 residues. The junction had 6 bases not matched to a gene; V was cut back by 3 bases and J by 2 bases. The CDR3 sequence: CSVDTPGQGNYGYTF. CDR3 nucleotides: TGCAGCGTTGATACCCCGGGACAGGGGAACTATGGCTACACCTTC.

This clonotype was recorded a few times. CDR3 residues: CASSMTTYNEQFF. The CDR3 coding sequence is TGTGCCAGTAGTATGACGACCTACAATGAGCAGTTCTTC. This sequence joins TRBV19 and TRBJ2-1; D ambiguous. Trimming removed 3 bases at V and 2 bases at J, with 5 bases between. The CDR3 has 13 amino acids. Germline V gene data show CDR1 as LNHDA and CDR2 as SQIVND (reference sequence).

This clonotype was seen at least ten times. V is TRBV11-2 and J is TRBJ1-4, with D possibly TRBD1 on 5 matching bases. Germline V gives CDR1 SGHAT, CDR2 FQNNGV. Trimming left V 5 bases short and J 11 bases short, with 12 bases between. The CDR3 has 12 residues. The CDR3 region is CASSPLRGKLFF. CDR3 in DNA: TGTGCCAGCAGCCCCCTACGGGGGAAACTGTTTTTT.